A single sample gave rise to the 12 T cell receptor beta chains below, sequenced in a study of cytomegalovirus exposure and HLA in healthy donors (dated by TCRdb to 2016 to 2017). Receptor libraries were prepared by the immunoSEQ multiplex PCR assay. A mixture of 60 forward primers for TCR Vbeta segments and 13 reverse primers for TCR Jbeta segments was used in the multiplex PCR. Here the immuneACCESS table is served through TCRdb, limited to in-frame sequences with V and J called. Missing clones are a known gap in these copies; in checked studies unresolved V genes cover under half, and the rest lacks a known reason. The sample table records some 21,000 clones. The top ten clones comprise roughly 23% of the sample. What was sequenced was PBMCs. Receptor source: a man in his sixties in good health and CMV-seropositive.

The V and J genes are TRBV5-1 and TRBJ2-2; tentative D call: TRBD2 (5 bases). This CDR3 is built from 14 residues. V lost 3 bases and J lost 2, with 8 bases in between. Germline V gives CDR1 SGHRS, CDR2 YFSETQ. CDR3 loop: CASSSDLNTGELFF. In DNA, the CDR3 is TGCGCCAGCAGCTCGGACTTAAACACCGGGGAGCTGTTTTTT.

V gene TRBV30 combines with J gene TRBJ1-1, with TRBD1 matching 9 bases. The V segment lost 4 bases and the J segment 5 bases; nucleotides outside the gene matches: 5. The length of the CDR3 is 13 residues. Germline lookup yields CDR1 GTSNPN and CDR2 SVGIG (reference sequence). DNA for the CDR3: TGTGCCTGGACCCGACAGGGGGGGACTGAAGCTTTCTTT. This sequence encodes CAWTRQGGTEAFF. The entire variable domain, with the rest obtained from reference TRBV30 and TRBJ1-1, is as follows: SQTIHQWPATLVQPVGSPLSLECTVEGTSNPNLYWYRQAAGRGLQLLFYSVGIGQISSEVPQNLSASRPQDRQFILSSKKLLLSDSGFYLCAWTRQGGTEAFFGQGTRLTVV.

V usage is TRBV19 and J usage is TRBJ2-1, with TRBD2 matching 9 bases. V trimming: 6 bases; J trimming: 9 bases; junction bases outside the gene matches: 12. Germline V gene lookup returns CDR1 LNHDA and CDR2 SQIVND (reference sequence). The CDR3 covers 15 residues. CDR3 in DNA: TGTGCCAGTAGGACCTCATTAGCGGGAGCGGGTGAGCAGTTCTTC. Protein sequence: CASRTSLAGAGEQFF. Full variable domain (missing parts from reference TRBV19 and TRBJ2-1): DGGITQSPKYLFRKEGQNVTLSCEQNLNHDAMYWYRQDPGQGLRLIYYSQIVNDFQKGDIAEGYSVSREKKESFPLTVTSAQKNPTAFYLCASRTSLAGAGEQFFGPGTRLTVL.

The chain has TRBV7-2 and TRBJ2-7, with D perhaps matching TRBD2 (6 bases). Germline V CDR1 and CDR2: SGHTA, FQGNSA. This CDR3 is 15 amino acids long. V lost 5 bases, J lost 0 bases, and 14 bases lay in between. CDR3 residues: CASSLGGRPSYEQYF. CDR3 in DNA: TGTGCCAGCAGCCTGGGAGGCCGACCCTCCTACGAGCAGTACTTC.

The genes are TRBV30 and TRBJ1-2, with a possible D match to TRBD1 (5 bases). The germline V gene has CDR1 GTSNPN and CDR2 SVGIG (reference sequence). This CDR3 has 11 amino acids. Trimming took off 4 bases at V and 8 bases at J, with 11 bases between the two ends. CDR3 nucleotides: TGTGCCTGGAACCTAAAGGGGGGCTACACCTTC. Protein product: CAWNLKGGYTF. The full variable domain, with the rest looked up from reference TRBV30 and TRBJ1-2, is SQTIHQWPATLVQPVGSPLSLECTVEGTSNPNLYWYRQAAGRGLQLLFYSVGIGQISSEVPQNLSASRPQDRQFILSSKKLLLSDSGFYLCAWNLKGGYTFGSGTRLTVV.

The chain couples TRBV5-6 to TRBJ2-1; D perhaps matches TRBD2 (6 bases). Trimming left V 1 base short and J 7 bases short, with 18 bases between. The CDR3 covers 16 residues. Germline V gene sequence: CDR1 SGHDT, CDR2 YYEEEE. This CDR3 is CASSLLAGMGVNEQFF. For the CDR3, the DNA is TGTGCCAGCAGCTTGTTGGCGGGGATGGGGGTTAATGAGCAGTTCTTC.

The chain recombines TRBV5-1 with TRBJ2-1, with D perhaps TRBD2 (6 bases). Germline V gene sequence: CDR1 SGHRS, CDR2 YFSETQ. CDR3 size: 15 residues. Deletions cut 0 bases from V and 5 bases from J, with 12 bases between. The CDR3 region is CASSLGGVRDNEQFF. CDR3 in DNA: TGCGCCAGCAGCTTGGGGGGGGTGAGGGACAATGAGCAGTTCTTC.

This clone is deemed medium-sized by its frequency. V is TRBV7-9 and J is TRBJ1-1; D perhaps matches TRBD1 (5 bases). V was trimmed by 4 bases and J by 3 bases, leaving 12 bases between them. The V gene's germline CDR1 is SEHNR and CDR2 FQNEAQ (reference sequence). This CDR3 contains 14 residues. CDR3 amino acids: CASSWEGRDTEAFF. The CDR3 coding sequence is TGTGCCAGCAGCTGGGAGGGGCGGGACACTGAAGCTTTCTTT.

This sequence joins TRBV2 and TRBJ2-7, with 7 positions matching TRBD1. The germline V gene encodes CDR1 SNHLY and CDR2 FYNNEI. This CDR3 is 15 amino acids long. V shed 1 base, J shed 0 bases, and the junction held 3 bases outside the gene matches. The CDR3 loop reads CASSEGYRGSYEQYF. In DNA, the CDR3 is TGTGCCAGCAGTGAAGGGTACAGGGGCTCCTACGAGCAGTACTTC.

The V gene is TRBV9, the J gene TRBJ2-1; 8 bases fit TRBD2. The CDR3 is 15 residues long. Germline V gene data show CDR1 as SGDLS and CDR2 as YYNGEE. The junction had 4 bases not matched to a gene; V was cut back by 3 bases and J by 2 bases. The chain's CDR3 is CASSAGGPPYNEQFF. CDR3 in DNA: TGTGCCAGCAGCGCGGGAGGGCCCCCCTACAATGAGCAGTTCTTC.

The chain carries TRBV29-1 and TRBJ1-5; a weak D match, TRBD1 (6 bases). Trimming cost V 5 bases and J 0 bases, with 14 bases left between them. Germline assignment: CDR1 SQVTM and CDR2 ANQGSEA. CDR3 size: 15 residues. For the CDR3, the DNA is TGCAGCGTTTCGGCGACAGGAGGTAGCAATCAGCCCCAGCATTTT. Its protein is CSVSATGGSNQPQHF.

The genes are TRBV19 and TRBJ2-7; 9 bases are shared with TRBD1. The CDR3 spans 15 residues. The germline V gene encodes CDR1 LNHDA and CDR2 SQIVND (reference sequence). Unmatched junction bases numbered 11, after V lost 6 bases and J lost 5 bases. The CDR3 protein is CASSQDRGIENEQYF. Written as DNA, the CDR3 is TGTGCCAGTAGCCAAGACAGGGGGATAGAGAACGAGCAGTACTTC.